These T cell receptor beta chains were read from a single sample in a study of monozygotic twins with inflammatory bowel disease. Following a re-call of the 5' RACE reads, TCRdb has one entry per CDR3 protein and lacks DNA. The table counts about 380,000 distinct CDR3 sequences; roughly 2.6% lies in the top ten. The sample comprised blood. The receptors here all came from a human donor with ulcerative colitis or Crohn's disease, or a healthy co-twin of an affected twin (not recorded which). Both conserved end residues are part of each CDR3. The order of the fields is V gene, J gene, CDR3 length, CDR3 protein.

TRBV7-3	TRBJ1-1	17	CASSLSAGRGMNTEAFF
TRBV5-1	TRBJ2-5	15	CASSYRQGWGETQYF
TRBV6-5	TRBJ2-7	13	CASSYGRTYEQYF
TRBV7-8	TRBJ1-1	15	CASSLDDRSGTEAFF
TRBV7-9	TRBJ2-3	16	CASSLGDRGLSDTQYF
TRBV30	TRBJ2-2	12	CAWSWVTGELFF
TRBV12-5	TRBJ1-4	11	CASGSKGKLFF
TRBV9	TRBJ2-3	14	CASSVAGYTDTQYF
TRBV20-1	TRBJ1-5	14	CSAWSGTDNQPQHF
TRBV20-1	TRBJ2-4	18	CSARATEWRNGAKNIQYF
TRBV9	TRBJ2-7	15	CASSPRVSTSYEQYF
TRBV29-1	TRBJ1-2	14	CSVVTVSAGYGYTF
TRBV11-2	TRBJ2-5	12	CASSLVMETQYF
TRBV14	TRBJ2-7	14	CASSLGPGPYEQYF
TRBV5-4	TRBJ2-2	14	CASSPTVFEGELFF
TRBV7-9	TRBJ1-6	16	CASSLGSGFYNSPLHF
TRBV5-1	TRBJ2-3	13	CASSFFSTDTQYF
TRBV12-3/TRBV12-4	TRBJ2-5	12	CASSRVGETQYF
TRBV7-3	TRBJ2-6	17	CASSLRRGSGGANVLTF
TRBV12-3/TRBV12-4	TRBJ2-7	15	CASSHLGLATYEQYF
TRBV27	TRBJ2-7	16	CASSFYPPTGAYEQYF